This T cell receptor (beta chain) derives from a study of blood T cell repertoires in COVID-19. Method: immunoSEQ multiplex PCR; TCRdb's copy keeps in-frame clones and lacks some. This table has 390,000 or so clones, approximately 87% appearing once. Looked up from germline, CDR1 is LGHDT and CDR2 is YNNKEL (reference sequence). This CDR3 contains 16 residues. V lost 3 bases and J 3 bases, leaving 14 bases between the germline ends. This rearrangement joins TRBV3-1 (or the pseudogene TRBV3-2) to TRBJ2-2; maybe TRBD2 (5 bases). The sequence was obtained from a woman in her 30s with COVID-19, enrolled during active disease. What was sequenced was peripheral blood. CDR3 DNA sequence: TGTGCCAGCAGCCAGGAGCGGAAGCCCTACACCGGGGAGCTGTTTTTT. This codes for CASSQERKPYTGELFF.